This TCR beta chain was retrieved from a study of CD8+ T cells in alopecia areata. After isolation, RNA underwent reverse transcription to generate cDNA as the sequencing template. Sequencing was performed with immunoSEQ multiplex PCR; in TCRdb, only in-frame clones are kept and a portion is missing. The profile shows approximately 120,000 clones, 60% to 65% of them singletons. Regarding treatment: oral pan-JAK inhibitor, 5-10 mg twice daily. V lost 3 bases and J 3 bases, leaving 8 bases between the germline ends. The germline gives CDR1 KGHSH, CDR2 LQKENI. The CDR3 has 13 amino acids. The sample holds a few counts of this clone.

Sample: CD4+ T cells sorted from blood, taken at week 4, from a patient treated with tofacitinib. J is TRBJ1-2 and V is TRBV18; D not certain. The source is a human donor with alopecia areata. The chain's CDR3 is CASSPREDYGYTF. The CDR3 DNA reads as TGTGCCAGCTCACCGAGGGAGGACTATGGCTACACCTTC.